This T cell receptor beta chain came from a study of T cell responses to AZD1222 COVID-19 vaccine. TCRdb's copy holds only in-frame clones and misses some; the assay was immunoSEQ multiplex PCR. The table includes about 120,000 clones, around 92% detected once. This CDR3 region has 15 residues. Germline CDR1 LNHNV, CDR2 YYDKDF (reference sequence). Trimming took 5 bases from V and 8 from J; bases not matched to a gene: 9. Source: peripheral blood, taken on day 0 of AZD1222 vaccination. The source is an adult in good health. J is TRBJ2-1 and V is TRBV15; TRBD2 matches at 10 bases. In DNA form, the CDR3 reads TGTGCCACCAGCGTGGCTAGCGGGAGTCTCTATGAGCAGTTCTTC. Translation gives CATSVASGSLYEQFF.